This T cell receptor (beta chain) was obtained from a study of immune characterization of retroperitoneal liposarcoma. Germline V gene lookup returns CDR1 MNHNS and CDR2 SASEGT. This CDR3 is 14 amino acids long. In TCRdb, the PCR reads were re-called with MiXCR into one record per CDR3 protein. Counted here are some 9,600 distinct CDR3 sequences, about 39% occurring once; the ten biggest clones make up about 9.4%. This chain uses TRBV6-1 with TRBJ2-1; 9 positions match TRBD1. The closer fit of TRBJ2-5 to the DNA end suggests the J call may be wrong. This TCR came from a female donor with retroperitoneal liposarcoma. The sample was tumor tissue. The chain's CDR3 is CASRLGTGRETQYF. CDR3 DNA: TGTGCCAGCAGGCTGGGGACAGGGAGGGAGACCCAGTACTTC.